This T cell receptor beta chain was identified during a study of a mutant IDH1 vaccine in newly diagnosed glioma (dated by TCRdb to the early 2020s). Context from the whole study: Of the 32 patients who were treated, approximately 60% were male and approximately 38% were female, and the mean age was about 40 years. Before enrollment, most patients had been given radiochemotherapy with temozolomide as standard therapy, while the rest had received either radiotherapy alone or temozolomide alone. Peripheral blood was collected at six visits: V03 (baseline), V05, V07, V10, V12 and V13. For exploratory analyses, longitudinal TCRB deep sequencing was carried out in roughly 23 treated patients wherever samples were available. Overall study results and their limits: No apparent relationship was observed between pseudoprogression and alterations in the top peripheral T cell clonotypes detected by TCRB sequencing. Across multiple MHC alleles, vaccine-induced immune responses were seen in nearly 95% of patients. The authors noted that analyses of patient blood samples could not be reproduced because of sample limitations. Availability determined which PBMC samples were chosen for TCRB deep sequencing.

The method was the immunoSEQ multiplex PCR assay. Rearranged TCR beta chain sequences were amplified using the hsTCRB Kit according to the manufacturer's protocol. An Illumina MiSeq was used to sequence the TCRB libraries. The authors' analysis ran thus. The proprietary platform of the kit vendor was used for demultiplexing, trimming and gene mapping. The table was pulled from immuneACCESS by TCRdb, which kept in-frame rearrangements only. Such tables lose some clones; where checked, under half of the loss comes from unresolved V genes, and the rest has no known cause. V, J and clone size were drawn from that table, and D and trimming were deduced from the DNA. The sample table holds 60,000 to 75,000 clones, of which around 83% were seen once. The ten largest clones capture over 4% of the sample. A remark on this clone: Its specific antigen is unknown. No quality values exist for individual bases; no much larger clone is one base distant.

The CDR3 holds 9 amino acids from the cysteine to the phenylalanine. The CDR3 DNA has 27 bases and is translated from base 1. The germline V gene (reference sequence) sets CDR1 to LNHDA and CDR2 to SQIVND. Trimming removed 9 bases from V and 8 bases from J, leaving 7 bases between the germline ends. The time point label of this sample denotes: baseline, week 1 (first vaccination visit). The treatment or condition label here, explained by the study, means: pre-vaccination baseline after standard-of-care therapy. The donors had newly diagnosed IDH1-mutant astrocytomas of WHO grade 3 or 4 that showed loss of nuclear ATRX. The samples were drawn from NOA16, a multicentre, single-arm, open-label phase I trial in Germany that tested a mutant IDH1 peptide vaccine in humans for the first time. Blood drawn at visit V03 was used as the baseline sample for immunogenicity testing. Genomic DNA for TCRB sequencing was extracted from EDTA blood using the DNeasy Blood and Tissue Kit.

This TCR came from a young woman with glioma. Some clones in this sample may be carry-over from other donors' samples. This specimen was peripheral blood mononuclear cells (PBMCs), taken from a glioma patient treated with radiotherapy, temozolomide or both. The receptor chain draws on TRBV19 and TRBJ1-1, with TRBD1 tentatively as D gene (5 bases match). Here is the DNA: TGTGCCAGCGCAGGGGAAGCTTTCTTT. It is translated as CASAGEAFF.